This T cell receptor (beta chain) was recorded in a study of CD8+ T cells in alopecia areata. Study findings and constraints: Clonality in lesional scalp, especially alopecia totalis/universalis, exceeded that of normal scalp.

With regard to this clone: Its specificity is unknown.

Extraction of RNA preceded its reverse transcription into cDNA, which served as the sequencing template. Method: immunoSEQ multiplex PCR; TCRdb's copy keeps in-frame clones and lacks some. The sample lists more than 85,000 clones; over 40% were seen once. This CDR3 comprises 14 residues. V lost 2 bases and J 2 bases, leaving 9 bases between the germline ends. Germline V gene data show CDR1 as MNHNY and CDR2 as SVGAGI (reference sequence). The chain uses TRBV6-6 and TRBJ2-5; tentatively, D is TRBD1 (5 bases). The source is a human donor with alopecia areata. Sequencing was carried out using CD4+ T cells sorted from blood. The CDR3 protein is CASSYPDIQETQYF. CDR3 bases: TGTGCCAGCAGTTACCCGGACATTCAAGAGACCCAGTACTTC.